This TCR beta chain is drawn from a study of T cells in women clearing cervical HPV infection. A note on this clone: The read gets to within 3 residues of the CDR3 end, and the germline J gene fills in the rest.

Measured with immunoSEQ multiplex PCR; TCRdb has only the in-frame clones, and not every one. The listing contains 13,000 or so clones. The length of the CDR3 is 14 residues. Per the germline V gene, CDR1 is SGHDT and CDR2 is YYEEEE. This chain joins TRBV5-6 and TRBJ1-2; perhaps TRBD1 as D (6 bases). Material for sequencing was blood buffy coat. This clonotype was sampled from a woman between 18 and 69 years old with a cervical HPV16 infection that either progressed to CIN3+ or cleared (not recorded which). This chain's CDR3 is CASSGRGRYNEYTF. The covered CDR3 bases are TGTGCCAGCAGCGGCAGGGGACGCTACAATGAG.